This is a list of T cell receptor beta chains from one sample in a study of blood T cell repertoires in COVID-19. Produced via immunoSEQ multiplex PCR; TCRdb's table is partial and in-frame only. Seen here are about 280,000 clones, approximately 85% observed once, and the top ten hold approximately 5.1%. The sample consisted of peripheral blood. Receptors originate from a man aged 50-60 years with active or convalescent COVID-19. CDR3s include the opening cysteine and the closing phenylalanine or tryptophan. Each record gives: D gene, J gene, V gene, clone size, CDR3 protein, CDR3 DNA. D genes are given only for firm matches. Clone size is not always given. Where it is, it says once, few, many or a class for expanded clones.

D: TRBD1
J: TRBJ1-2
V: TRBV28
size: once
CDR3: CASRPGQGADGYGYTF
DNA: TGTGCCAGCAGACCGGGACAGGGGGCCGACGGGTATGGCTACACCTTC

D: NA
J: TRBJ2-7
V: TRBV27
size: NA
CDR3: CASSFSTRGSPYF
DNA: TGTGCCAGCAGTTTCTCTACCCGGGGATCTCCGTACTTC

D: TRBD1
J: TRBJ1-2
V: TRBV5-6
size: NA
CDR3: CASSLGTGSLYGYTF
DNA: TGTGCCAGCAGCTTGGGGACAGGATCTCTCTATGGCTACACCTTC

D: TRBD1
J: TRBJ1-3
V: TRBV30
size: few
CDR3: CAWSPNRGGGNTIYF
DNA: TGTGCCTGGAGTCCTAACAGGGGCGGAGGAAACACCATATATTTT

D: TRBD2
J: TRBJ2-1
V: TRBV30
size: NA
CDR3: CAWSATGSGNYNEQFF
DNA: TGTGCCTGGAGTGCTACGGGGAGCGGGAACTACAATGAGCAGTTCTTC

D: NA
J: TRBJ1-5
V: TRBV28
size: NA
CDR3: CASKNGARGPQHF
DNA: TGTGCCAGCAAAAACGGGGCCAGGGGGCCCCAGCATTTT

D: NA
J: TRBJ2-1
V: TRBV5-1
size: NA
CDR3: CASSASDKPHPHYNEQFF
DNA: TGCGCCAGCAGCGCAAGTGACAAGCCTCATCCCCATTACAATGAGCAGTTCTTC

D: TRBD1
J: TRBJ1-3
V: TRBV7-8
size: NA
CDR3: CASSIMGQGTGNTIYF
DNA: TGTGCCAGCAGCATTATGGGACAGGGGACTGGAAACACCATATATTTT

D: TRBD1
J: TRBJ1-1
V: TRBV6-1
size: NA
CDR3: CASSPTGGEAFF
DNA: TGTGCCAGCAGCCCGACAGGGGGGGAAGCTTTCTTT

D: NA
J: TRBJ1-4
V: TRBV25-1
size: NA
CDR3: CASSSYSATNEKLFF
DNA: TGTGCCAGCAGTTCCTACAGTGCAACTAATGAAAAACTGTTTTTT

D: NA
J: TRBJ2-7
V: TRBV6-5
size: NA
CDR3: CASSFRRGIPYEQYF
DNA: TGTGCCAGCAGTTTTAGGAGGGGAATTCCCTACGAGCAGTACTTC

D: TRBD1
J: TRBJ1-1
V: TRBV11-2
size: NA
CDR3: CASSLLLTGSGTEAFF
DNA: TGTGCCAGCAGCTTACTTCTGACAGGGAGCGGCACTGAAGCTTTCTTT

D: NA
J: TRBJ2-5
V: TRBV5-6
size: NA
CDR3: CASSSGGTQYF
DNA: TGTGCCAGCAGCTCCGGGGGGACCCAGTACTTC

D: NA
J: TRBJ1-1
V: TRBV7-9
size: NA
CDR3: CASSERLTEAFF
DNA: TGTGCCAGCAGCGAGAGACTGACTGAAGCTTTCTTT

D: NA
J: TRBJ1-4
V: TRBV7-9
size: NA
CDR3: CASSHRGGNEKLFF
DNA: TGTGCCAGCAGCCATAGAGGGGGTAATGAAAAACTGTTTTTT

D: NA
J: TRBJ1-5
V: TRBV19
size: few
CDR3: CASSTQIPYSNQPQHF
DNA: TGTGCCAGTAGCACACAGATACCGTATAGCAATCAGCCCCAGCATTTT

D: NA
J: TRBJ1-2
V: TRBV28
size: NA
CDR3: CASSPLGRGGYTF
DNA: TGTGCCAGCAGCCCGCTAGGTCGGGGTGGCTACACCTTC

D: NA
J: TRBJ1-2
V: TRBV7-9
size: few
CDR3: CASSLWEGRSERIYGYTF
DNA: TGTGCCAGCAGCTTATGGGAGGGCAGGTCAGAGCGGATTTATGGCTACACCTTC

D: TRBD2
J: TRBJ2-1
V: TRBV28
size: NA
CDR3: CASILGAGGPHNEQFF
DNA: TGTGCCAGCATCCTGGGGGCGGGAGGGCCCCACAATGAGCAGTTCTTC

D: TRBD1
J: TRBJ1-3
V: TRBV3-1/TRBV3-2
size: NA
CDR3: CASSQLLLTTGASSGNTIYF
DNA: TGTGCCAGCAGCCAACTTTTACTGACGACAGGGGCGAGCTCTGGAAACACCATATATTTT

D: TRBD2
J: TRBJ2-1
V: TRBV15
size: NA
CDR3: CATSRGSGSHEQFF
DNA: TGTGCCACCAGCAGAGGGAGCGGGAGCCATGAGCAGTTCTTC

D: NA
J: TRBJ2-2
V: TRBV11-2
size: NA
CDR3: CASSPSGAWGELFF
DNA: TGTGCCAGCAGCCCTTCTGGGGCGTGGGGGGAGCTGTTTTTT

D: TRBD2
J: TRBJ2-2
V: TRBV19
size: NA
CDR3: CASSTVAGGGTGELFF
DNA: TGTGCCAGTAGTACCGTAGCGGGAGGAGGGACCGGGGAGCTGTTTTTT

D: NA
J: TRBJ1-4
V: TRBV18
size: NA
CDR3: CASSPRRIGAATNEKLFF
DNA: TGTGCCAGCTCACCACGCCGCATAGGGGCTGCAACTAATGAAAAACTGTTTTTT

D: NA
J: TRBJ1-2
V: TRBV29-1
size: NA
CDR3: CSVEGTGNYGYTF
DNA: TGCAGCGTTGAAGGCACCGGTAACTATGGCTACACCTTC

D: TRBD2
J: TRBJ2-5
V: TRBV27
size: NA
CDR3: CASSSRTSGSPRFTQYF
DNA: TGTGCCAGCAGTTCCAGGACTAGCGGGAGTCCTAGGTTTACCCAGTACTTC

D: TRBD1
J: TRBJ1-6
V: TRBV6-5
size: NA
CDR3: CASSYQGQGSPLHF
DNA: TGTGCCAGCAGTTACCAGGGACAGGGATCACCCCTCCACTTT

D: TRBD2
J: TRBJ2-1
V: TRBV18
size: NA
CDR3: CASSPPSGTYNEQFF
DNA: TGTGCCAGCTCACCACCTAGCGGGACATACAATGAGCAGTTCTTC

D: TRBD1
J: TRBJ1-1
V: TRBV6-5
size: NA
CDR3: CASSRRQGEAFF
DNA: TGTGCCAGCAGCCGGAGACAGGGAGAAGCTTTCTTT

D: TRBD2
J: TRBJ2-3
V: TRBV19
size: NA
CDR3: CASKDAGGPGTDTQYF
DNA: TGTGCCAGTAAAGACGCGGGAGGCCCCGGCACAGATACGCAGTATTTT

D: TRBD1
J: TRBJ1-2
V: TRBV5-1
size: NA
CDR3: CASSFVPGTDNNNYGYTF
DNA: TGCGCCAGCAGCTTTGTGCCTGGGACAGATAATAATAACTATGGCTACACCTTC

D: NA
J: TRBJ2-3
V: TRBV29-1
size: NA
CDR3: CSVEGGVTFADTQYF
DNA: TGCAGCGTTGAGGGCGGGGTGACATTTGCAGATACGCAGTATTTT

D: NA
J: TRBJ1-2
V: TRBV7-9
size: NA
CDR3: CASSLAGIYGYTF
DNA: TGTGCCAGCAGCTTGGCAGGGATCTATGGCTACACCTTC

D: TRBD2
J: TRBJ2-1
V: TRBV30
size: NA
CDR3: CAWSVGTSGSNEQFF
DNA: TGTGCCTGGAGTGTTGGGACTAGCGGGAGCAATGAGCAGTTCTTC

D: NA
J: TRBJ2-7
V: TRBV19
size: NA
CDR3: CASSDNRIYEQYF
DNA: TGTGCCAGTAGCGACAACAGGATCTACGAGCAGTACTTC

D: TRBD2
J: TRBJ2-5
V: TRBV4-2
size: NA
CDR3: CASSPGLAEIQETQYF
DNA: TGTGCCAGCAGCCCCGGACTAGCGGAAATCCAAGAGACCCAGTACTTC

D: NA
J: TRBJ1-4
V: TRBV18
size: NA
CDR3: CASSQGRPENEKLFF
DNA: TGTGCCAGCTCCCAGGGCAGGCCAGAAAATGAAAAACTGTTTTTT

D: TRBD1
J: TRBJ2-7
V: TRBV29-1
size: NA
CDR3: CSVRTGGNEQYF
DNA: TGCAGCGTCCGGACAGGGGGTAACGAGCAGTACTTC

D: NA
J: TRBJ2-7
V: TRBV25-1
size: NA
CDR3: CASTRGSTGNEQYF
DNA: TGTGCCAGCACTCGCGGGTCAACAGGGAACGAGCAGTACTTC